These T cell receptor beta chains were read from a single sample in a study of early T cells in non-severe SARS-CoV-2 infection. TCRdb recomputed calls from the 5' RACE reads with MiXCR, one row per CDR3 protein. The sample lists about 77,000 distinct CDR3 sequences, about 12% occurring once. Material: whole blood, obtained at baseline. Receptors were obtained from an adult who was a healthcare worker with PCR-confirmed SARS-CoV-2 infection or an uninfected control (not recorded which). The donor label of this sample is uncertain. CDR3s leave out the opening cysteine and the closing phenylalanine or tryptophan. D genes are given only for firm matches.

V gene	D gene	CDR3 protein
TRBV27	TRBD2	ASSLWAGGSSYNEQF
TRBV9	-	ASSVVSTDTQY
TRBV11-2	-	ASSLGWVTDTQY
TRBV7-6	-	ASSLQMRTEAF
TRBV12-3/TRBV12-4	TRBD1	ASSLRDRVF
TRBV5-1	-	ASSFTYNEQF
TRBV6-6	-	ASSPGAELAKNIQY
TRBV12-3/TRBV12-4	-	ASSSVAPLREQF
TRBV6-2/TRBV6-3	TRBD2	ASTRTSGGELF
TRBV2	TRBD1	ASSVQGGDTEAF
TRBV15	-	ATSRGNSQETQY
TRBV7-9	-	ASSAGQSGTDTQY
TRBV3-1	-	ASSQGARGPQH
TRBV10-3	-	AISDSVYGYT
TRBV7-3	-	ASSSGLPTDTQY
TRBV12-3/TRBV12-4	-	ASSLIQDTQY
TRBV6-2/TRBV6-3	-	ASGRSGANVLT
TRBV9	-	ASSVDQTQTYEQY
TRBV4-2	TRBD1	ASSQEEGDRAQPQH
TRBV2	TRBD1	ASSGSDRDRRTDTQY
TRBV12-5	-	ASGLGGLGYGYT
TRBV14	TRBD1	ASSRRTGNTEAF
TRBV11-2	-	ASSLGLVTYEQY
TRBV6-6	-	ASSFADRYT
TRBV13	TRBD2	ASSPGTSGSSGSYNEQF
TRBV7-2	-	ASSLDGRGIDEQY
TRBV4-3	-	ASSQEEGYGYT